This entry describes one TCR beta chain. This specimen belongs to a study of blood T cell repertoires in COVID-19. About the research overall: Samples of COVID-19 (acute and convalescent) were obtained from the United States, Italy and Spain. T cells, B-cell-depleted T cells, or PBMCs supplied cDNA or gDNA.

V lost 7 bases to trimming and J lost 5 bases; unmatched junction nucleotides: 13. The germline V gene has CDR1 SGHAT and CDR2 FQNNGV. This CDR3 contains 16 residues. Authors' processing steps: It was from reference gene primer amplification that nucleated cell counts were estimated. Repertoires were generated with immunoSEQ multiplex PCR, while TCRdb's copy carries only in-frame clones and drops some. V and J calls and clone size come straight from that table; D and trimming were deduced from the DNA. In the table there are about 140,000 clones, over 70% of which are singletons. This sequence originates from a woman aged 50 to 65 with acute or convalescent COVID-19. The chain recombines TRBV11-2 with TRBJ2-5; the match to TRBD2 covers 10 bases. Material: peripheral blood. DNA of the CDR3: TGTGCCAGCACCAGGGGCCTAGCGGGAGTACGGGAGACCCAGTACTTC. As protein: CASTRGLAGVRETQYF.